A selection of T cell receptor beta chains follows, all from one sample in a study of T cell repertoires in cytomegalovirus infection. The antigens of these receptors remain unknown. Via MiXCR, TCRdb re-called the reads, giving one row per CDR3 protein. The table shows about 69,000 distinct CDR3 sequences, with about 26% occurring only once. The specimen was CD8+ T cells from cultured PBMCs, collected from culture after CMV antigen stimulation. Receptor source: a human donor in good health (CMV status not recorded). Some clones in this sample may be carry-over from other donors' samples. Both conserved end residues are part of each CDR3. Fields, in order: CDR3 length, J gene, V gene, CDR3 protein.

len: 14
j_gene: TRBJ2-7
v_gene: TRBV20-1
CDR3aa: CSARDWGQSYEQYF

len: 15
j_gene: TRBJ2-1
v_gene: TRBV6-6
CDR3aa: CASRSGSSSYNEQFF

len: 15
j_gene: TRBJ2-7
v_gene: TRBV27
CDR3aa: CASRNGRVYGYEQYF

len: 11
j_gene: TRBJ2-7
v_gene: TRBV7-9
CDR3aa: CATNTGTWWSF

len: 14
j_gene: TRBJ1-1
v_gene: TRBV12-3/TRBV12-4
CDR3aa: CASSPTHLVAEAFF

len: 13
j_gene: TRBJ2-7
v_gene: TRBV2
CDR3aa: CASSDPTVDEQYF

len: 18
j_gene: TRBJ1-2
v_gene: TRBV9
CDR3aa: CASSVALPGQEPNYGYTF

len: 15
j_gene: TRBJ1-1
v_gene: TRBV12-5
CDR3aa: CASAPMEEALAEAFF

len: 16
j_gene: TRBJ1-2
v_gene: TRBV7-9
CDR3aa: CASRTGSVPFNYGYTF

len: 14
j_gene: TRBJ2-1
v_gene: TRBV4-1
CDR3aa: CASSQRGSYNEQFF

len: 14
j_gene: TRBJ1-1
v_gene: TRBV6-2/TRBV6-3
CDR3aa: CASTSRTANTEAFF

len: 15
j_gene: TRBJ1-6
v_gene: TRBV3-1
CDR3aa: CASSQTGDQNSPLHF

len: 16
j_gene: TRBJ2-5
v_gene: TRBV3-1
CDR3aa: CASSQGLASRKETQYF

len: 15
j_gene: TRBJ2-1
v_gene: TRBV27
CDR3aa: CASRRSSGGANEQFF

len: 18
j_gene: TRBJ2-7
v_gene: TRBV7-9
CDR3aa: CASSSPPTEDRPSYEQYF

len: 14
j_gene: TRBJ2-7
v_gene: TRBV6-2/TRBV6-3
CDR3aa: CASSYAGGLDEQYF

len: 15
j_gene: TRBJ2-7
v_gene: TRBV7-3
CDR3aa: CASSLVSSGAYEQYF

len: 15
j_gene: TRBJ2-7
v_gene: TRBV20-1
CDR3aa: CSAREVSGSIYEQYF

len: 15
j_gene: TRBJ2-1
v_gene: TRBV6-2/TRBV6-3
CDR3aa: CASSYSNRVYNEQFF

len: 16
j_gene: TRBJ2-2
v_gene: TRBV7-2
CDR3aa: CASSFGEESNTGELFF

len: 12
j_gene: TRBJ1-2
v_gene: TRBV29-1
CDR3aa: CSVEDLNYGYTF

len: 15
j_gene: TRBJ2-7
v_gene: TRBV4-3
CDR3aa: CASSPTSGSSYEQYF

len: 15
j_gene: TRBJ2-3
v_gene: TRBV15
CDR3aa: CATSRDRMRAHTQYF

len: 17
j_gene: TRBJ2-2
v_gene: TRBV27
CDR3aa: CASKPWTGSINAGELFF

len: 16
j_gene: TRBJ2-7
v_gene: TRBV6-5
CDR3aa: CASSYSGQGAGYEQYF

len: 16
j_gene: TRBJ2-6
v_gene: TRBV19
CDR3aa: CASKHGGTNGANVLTF

len: 16
j_gene: TRBJ2-7
v_gene: TRBV7-3
CDR3aa: CASSPRGGLAGGEQYF

len: 14
j_gene: TRBJ1-2
v_gene: TRBV30
CDR3aa: CAWTPGQGAHGYTF

len: 14
j_gene: TRBJ1-5
v_gene: TRBV6-8
CDR3aa: CASSPQGIWQPQHF

len: 16
j_gene: TRBJ2-3
v_gene: TRBV6-5
CDR3aa: CASSLQSSVYTDTQYF

len: 14
j_gene: TRBJ2-3
v_gene: TRBV12-3/TRBV12-4
CDR3aa: CASSTGTGTDTQYF

len: 15
j_gene: TRBJ2-1
v_gene: TRBV4-3
CDR3aa: CASSPGLASYNEQFF

len: 16
j_gene: TRBJ2-1
v_gene: TRBV9
CDR3aa: CASSTKLGPPRNEQFF

len: 14
j_gene: TRBJ1-3
v_gene: TRBV7-2
CDR3aa: CASSHPTGKNTIYF

len: 13
j_gene: TRBJ2-1
v_gene: TRBV12-3/TRBV12-4
CDR3aa: CASRSDAYNEQFF

len: 16
j_gene: TRBJ1-6
v_gene: TRBV7-9
CDR3aa: CASSQRTGGSDSPLHF

len: 17
j_gene: TRBJ1-1
v_gene: TRBV6-8
CDR3aa: CASRKYSFRAGDTEAFF

len: 14
j_gene: TRBJ1-2
v_gene: TRBV6-2/TRBV6-3
CDR3aa: CASSYSGQTYGYTF

len: 14
j_gene: TRBJ2-7
v_gene: TRBV12-3/TRBV12-4
CDR3aa: CASSPRQGYYEQYF

len: 16
j_gene: TRBJ1-1
v_gene: TRBV27
CDR3aa: CASSAGTGGGNTEAFF

len: 15
j_gene: TRBJ1-2
v_gene: TRBV7-9
CDR3aa: CASSLDTGRGYGYTF

len: 16
j_gene: TRBJ2-3
v_gene: TRBV7-3
CDR3aa: CASSLTLAGRTDTQYF

len: 14
j_gene: TRBJ2-4
v_gene: TRBV6-2/TRBV6-3
CDR3aa: CASSPRQVGNIQYF

len: 13
j_gene: TRBJ1-1
v_gene: TRBV7-2
CDR3aa: CASNRRGDTEAFF

len: 12
j_gene: TRBJ2-7
v_gene: TRBV6-2/TRBV6-3
CDR3aa: CASSPTGDEQYF

len: 15
j_gene: TRBJ2-7
v_gene: TRBV4-3
CDR3aa: CASSQDPYRVNEQYF

len: 15
j_gene: TRBJ2-2
v_gene: TRBV9
CDR3aa: CASSHLAGGTGELFF

len: 17
j_gene: TRBJ2-5
v_gene: TRBV6-2/TRBV6-3
CDR3aa: CASSPNRDYLYQETQYF

len: 15
j_gene: TRBJ1-2
v_gene: TRBV10-2
CDR3aa: CASDDTGQGNYGYTF

len: 17
j_gene: TRBJ2-1
v_gene: TRBV7-9
CDR3aa: CASSLAVAGGPYNEQFF